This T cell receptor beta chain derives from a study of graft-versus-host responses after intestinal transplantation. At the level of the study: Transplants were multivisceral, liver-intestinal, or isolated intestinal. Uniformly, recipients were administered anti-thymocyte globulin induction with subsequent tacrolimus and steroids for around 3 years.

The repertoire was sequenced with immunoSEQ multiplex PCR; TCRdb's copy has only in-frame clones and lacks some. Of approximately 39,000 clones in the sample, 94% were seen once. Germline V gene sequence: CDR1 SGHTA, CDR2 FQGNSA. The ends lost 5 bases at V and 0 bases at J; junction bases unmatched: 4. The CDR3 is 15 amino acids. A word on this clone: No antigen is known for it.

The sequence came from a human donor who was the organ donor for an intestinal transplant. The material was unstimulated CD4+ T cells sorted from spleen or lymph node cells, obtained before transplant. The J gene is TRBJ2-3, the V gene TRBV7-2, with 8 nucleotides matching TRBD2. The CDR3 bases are TGTGCCAGCAGCGTTAGCGGGGCTAGCACAGATACGCAGTATTTT. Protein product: CASSVSGASTDTQYF.